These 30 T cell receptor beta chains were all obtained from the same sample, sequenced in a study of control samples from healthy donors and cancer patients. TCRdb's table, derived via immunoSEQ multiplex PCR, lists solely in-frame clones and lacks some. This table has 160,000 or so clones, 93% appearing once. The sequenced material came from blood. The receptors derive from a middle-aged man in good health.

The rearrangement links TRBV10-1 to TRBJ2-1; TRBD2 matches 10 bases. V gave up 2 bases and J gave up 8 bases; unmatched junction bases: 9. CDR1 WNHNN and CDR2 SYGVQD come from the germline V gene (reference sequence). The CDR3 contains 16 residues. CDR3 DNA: TGCGCCAGCAGTGAGGGGGGCCTAGCGGGAGTAGATGAGCAGTTCTTC. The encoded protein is CASSEGGLAGVDEQFF.

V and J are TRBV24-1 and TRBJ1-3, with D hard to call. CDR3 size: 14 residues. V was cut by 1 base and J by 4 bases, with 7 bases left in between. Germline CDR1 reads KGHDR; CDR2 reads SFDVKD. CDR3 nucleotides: TGTGCCACCAGTGATTTTAACGGAGGAAACACCATATATTTT. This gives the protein CATSDFNGGNTIYF.

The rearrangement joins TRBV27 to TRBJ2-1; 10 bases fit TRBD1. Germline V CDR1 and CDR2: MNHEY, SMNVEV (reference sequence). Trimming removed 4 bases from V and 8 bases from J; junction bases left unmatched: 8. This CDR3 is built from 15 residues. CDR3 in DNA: TGTGCCAGCAGTTCCCCGGGACAGGGGTTGGATGAGCAGTTCTTC. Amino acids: CASSSPGQGLDEQFF.

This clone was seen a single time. Here the CDR3 reads CASSYPSQGAQENREKLFF. CDR3 coding DNA: TGTGCCAGCAGTTACCCATCCCAGGGGGCGCAGGAAAATCGAGAAAAACTGTTTTTT. The gene calls are TRBV6-2 or TRBV6-3 and TRBJ1-4; 8 bases are a match to TRBD1. The CDR3 is 19 amino acids. Germline loops: CDR1 MNHEY, CDR2 SVGEGT. Trimming at V came to 2 bases and at J to 8 bases, leaving 19 bases not matched to a gene.

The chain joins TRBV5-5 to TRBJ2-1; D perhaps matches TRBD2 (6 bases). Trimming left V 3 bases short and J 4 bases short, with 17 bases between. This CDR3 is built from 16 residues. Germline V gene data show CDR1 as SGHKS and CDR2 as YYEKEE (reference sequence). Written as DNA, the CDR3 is TGTGCCAGCAGCTCTCGTGGGGCTAGCGAATACAATGAGCAGTTCTTC. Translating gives CASSSRGASEYNEQFF.

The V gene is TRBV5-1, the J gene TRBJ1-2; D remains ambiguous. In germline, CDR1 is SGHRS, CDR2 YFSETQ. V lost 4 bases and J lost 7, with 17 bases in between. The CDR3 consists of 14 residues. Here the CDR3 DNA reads TGCGCCAGCAGCCCCTTGACAAAGGCGGGTGGCTACACCTTC. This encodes CASSPLTKAGGYTF. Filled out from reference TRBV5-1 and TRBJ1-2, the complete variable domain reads KAGVTQTPRYLIKTRGQQVTLSCSPISGHRSVSWYQQTPGQGLQFLFEYFSETQRNKGNFPGRFSGRQFSNSRSEMNVSTLELGDSALYLCASSPLTKAGGYTFGSGTRLTVV.

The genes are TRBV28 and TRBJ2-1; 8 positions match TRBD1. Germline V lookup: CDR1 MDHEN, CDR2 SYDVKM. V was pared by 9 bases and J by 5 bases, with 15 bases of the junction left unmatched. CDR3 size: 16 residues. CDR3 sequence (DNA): TGTGCCAGTCATCGGACAGGGAGTATCCTACACAATGAGCAGTTCTTC. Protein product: CASHRTGSILHNEQFF. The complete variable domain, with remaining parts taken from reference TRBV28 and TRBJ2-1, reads DVKVTQSSRYLVKRTGEKVFLECVQDMDHENMFWYRQDPGLGLRLIYFSYDVKMKEKGDIPEGYSVSREKKERFSLILESASTNQTSMYLCASHRTGSILHNEQFFGPGTRLTVL.

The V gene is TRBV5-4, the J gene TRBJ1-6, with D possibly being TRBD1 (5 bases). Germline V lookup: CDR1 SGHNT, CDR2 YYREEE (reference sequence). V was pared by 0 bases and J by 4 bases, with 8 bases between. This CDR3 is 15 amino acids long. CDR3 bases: TGTGCCAGCAGCTTGGGCAGGGAATATAATTCACCCCTCCACTTT. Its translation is CASSLGREYNSPLHF.

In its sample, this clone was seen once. The CDR3 reads CASSPPTSSYNSPLHF. CDR3 in DNA: TGTGCCAGCAGCCCCCCGACGAGCTCCTATAATTCACCCCTCCACTTT. This chain connects TRBV11-2 to TRBJ1-6; no definite D call. This CDR3 is 16 amino acids long. The germline gives CDR1 SGHAT, CDR2 FQNNGV. V was cut by 5 bases and J by 0 bases, with 11 bases left in between.

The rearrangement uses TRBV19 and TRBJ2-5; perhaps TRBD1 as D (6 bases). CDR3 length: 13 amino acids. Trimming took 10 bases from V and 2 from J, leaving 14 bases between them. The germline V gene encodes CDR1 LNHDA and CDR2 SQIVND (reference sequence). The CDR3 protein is CATQGHSQETQYF. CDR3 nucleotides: TGTGCCACCCAGGGGCACTCGCAAGAGACCCAGTACTTC.

The CDR3 DNA follows: TGTGCCAGCAGTGATCTGGCGGGAGGGCCAGGCAGTGAGCAGTTCTTC. Translating gives CASSDLAGGPGSEQFF. This chain links TRBV25-1 with TRBJ2-1; the match to TRBD2 covers 9 bases. The CDR3 runs 16 residues. V trimming: 3 bases; J trimming: 9 bases; junction bases outside the gene matches: 12. The V gene's germline CDR1 is MGHDK and CDR2 SYGVNS.

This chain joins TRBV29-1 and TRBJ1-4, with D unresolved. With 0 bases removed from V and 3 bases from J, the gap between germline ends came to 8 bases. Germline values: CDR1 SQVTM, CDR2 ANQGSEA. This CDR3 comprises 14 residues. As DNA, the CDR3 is TGCAGCGTTGAAGACAGACCGTCTAATGAAAAACTGTTTTTT. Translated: CSVEDRPSNEKLFF.

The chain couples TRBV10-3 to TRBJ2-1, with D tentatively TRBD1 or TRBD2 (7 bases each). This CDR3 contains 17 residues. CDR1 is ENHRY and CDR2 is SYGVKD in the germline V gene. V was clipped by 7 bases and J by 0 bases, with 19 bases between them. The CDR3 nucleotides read TGTGCCATCACTATGTTCAAGCGGGACAGCTCCTACAATGAGCAGTTCTTC. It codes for CAITMFKRDSSYNEQFF.

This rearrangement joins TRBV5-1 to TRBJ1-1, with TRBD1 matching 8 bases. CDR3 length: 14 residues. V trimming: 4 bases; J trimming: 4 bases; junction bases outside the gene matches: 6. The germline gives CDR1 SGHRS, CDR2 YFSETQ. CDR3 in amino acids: CASSDTGGTTEAFF. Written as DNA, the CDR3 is TGCGCCAGCAGCGACACAGGGGGGACCACTGAAGCTTTCTTT.

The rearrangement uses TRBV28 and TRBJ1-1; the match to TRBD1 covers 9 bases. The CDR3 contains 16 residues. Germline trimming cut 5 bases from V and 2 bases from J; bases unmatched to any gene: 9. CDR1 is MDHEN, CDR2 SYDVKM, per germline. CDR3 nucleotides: TGTGCCAGCAGTCCCCGGACAGGGGCGGGAAACACTGAAGCTTTCTTT. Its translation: CASSPRTGAGNTEAFF.

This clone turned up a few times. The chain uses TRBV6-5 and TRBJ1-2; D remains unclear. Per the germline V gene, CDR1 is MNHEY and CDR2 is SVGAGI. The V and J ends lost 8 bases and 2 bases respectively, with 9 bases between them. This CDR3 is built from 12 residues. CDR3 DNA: TGTGCCAGCGGGAACAACAACTATGGCTACACCTTC. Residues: CASGNNNYGYTF.

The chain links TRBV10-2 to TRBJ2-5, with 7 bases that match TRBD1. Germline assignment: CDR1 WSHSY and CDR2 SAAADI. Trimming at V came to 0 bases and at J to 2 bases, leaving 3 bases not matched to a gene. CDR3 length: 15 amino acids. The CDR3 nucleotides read TGCGCCAGCAGTGAGTCGGGCAGGGGGCAAGAGACCCAGTACTTC. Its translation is CASSESGRGQETQYF.

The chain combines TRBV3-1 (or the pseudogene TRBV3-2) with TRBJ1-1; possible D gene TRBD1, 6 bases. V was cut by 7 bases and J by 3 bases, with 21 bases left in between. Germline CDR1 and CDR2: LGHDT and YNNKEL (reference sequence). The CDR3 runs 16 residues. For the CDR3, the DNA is TGTGCCAGCACCTGGACGAGAGGGGGGACCCACACTGAAGCTTTCTTT. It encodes CASTWTRGGTHTEAFF.

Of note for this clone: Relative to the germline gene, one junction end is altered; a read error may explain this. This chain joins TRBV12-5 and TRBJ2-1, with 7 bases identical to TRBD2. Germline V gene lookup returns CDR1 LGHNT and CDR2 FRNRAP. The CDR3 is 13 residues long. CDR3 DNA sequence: TGTGCTAGTGGCTTGGGTCCGGGGGGAGAGCAGTTCTTC. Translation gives CASGLGPGGEQFF.

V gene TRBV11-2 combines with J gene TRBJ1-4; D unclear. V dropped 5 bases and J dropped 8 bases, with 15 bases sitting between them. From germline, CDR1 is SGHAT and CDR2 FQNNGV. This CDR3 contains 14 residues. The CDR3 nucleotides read TGTGCCAGCAGCCAGGTCCGGAGTCGGGAAAAACTGTTTTTT. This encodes CASSQVRSREKLFF. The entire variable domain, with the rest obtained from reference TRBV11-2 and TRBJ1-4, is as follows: EAGVAQSPRYKIIEKRQSVAFWCNPISGHATLYWYQQILGQGPKLLIQFQNNGVVDDSQLPKDRFSAERLKGVDSTLKIQPAKLEDSAVYLCASSQVRSREKLFFGSGTQLSVL.

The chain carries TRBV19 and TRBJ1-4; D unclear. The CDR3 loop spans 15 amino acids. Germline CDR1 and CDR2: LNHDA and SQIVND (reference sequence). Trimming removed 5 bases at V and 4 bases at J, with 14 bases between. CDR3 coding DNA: TGTGCCAGTAGTCCCATGGCGGTCAGTAATGAAAAACTGTTTTTT. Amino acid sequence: CASSPMAVSNEKLFF.

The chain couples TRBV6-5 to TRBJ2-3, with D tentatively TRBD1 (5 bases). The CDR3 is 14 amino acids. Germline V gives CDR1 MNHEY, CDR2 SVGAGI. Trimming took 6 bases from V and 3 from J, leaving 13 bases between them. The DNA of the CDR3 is TGTGCCAGCAGAGCTCATCAGGGAACAGATACGCAGTATTTT. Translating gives CASRAHQGTDTQYF.

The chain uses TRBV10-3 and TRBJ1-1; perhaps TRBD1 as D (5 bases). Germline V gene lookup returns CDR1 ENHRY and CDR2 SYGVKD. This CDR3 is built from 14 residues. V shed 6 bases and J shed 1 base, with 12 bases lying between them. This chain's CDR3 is CAISGDGKNTEAFF. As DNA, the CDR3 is TGTGCCATCAGCGGGGACGGAAAGAACACTGAAGCTTTCTTT.

CDR3 coding DNA: TGCGCCAGCAAGGAGGGCCCGAGGGTTAACTATGGCTACACCTTC. It encodes CASKEGPRVNYGYTF. This chain connects TRBV5-1 to TRBJ1-2; D gene uncertain. V was clipped by 6 bases and J by 1 base, with 16 bases between them. The CDR3 is 15 amino acids. The V gene's germline CDR1 is SGHRS and CDR2 YFSETQ.

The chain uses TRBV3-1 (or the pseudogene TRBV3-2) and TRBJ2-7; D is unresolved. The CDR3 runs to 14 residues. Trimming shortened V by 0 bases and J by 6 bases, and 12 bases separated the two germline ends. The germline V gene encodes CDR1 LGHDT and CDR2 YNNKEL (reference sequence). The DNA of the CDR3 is TGTGCCAGCAGCCAAGATGGCCTGCGAAGCGAGCAGTACTTC. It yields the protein CASSQDGLRSEQYF.

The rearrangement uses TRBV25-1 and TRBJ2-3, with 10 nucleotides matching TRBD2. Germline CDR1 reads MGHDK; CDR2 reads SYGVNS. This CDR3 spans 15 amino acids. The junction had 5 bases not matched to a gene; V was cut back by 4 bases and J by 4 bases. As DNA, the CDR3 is TGTGCCAGCAGTGCCCCTAGCGGGAGTGCAGATACGCAGTATTTT. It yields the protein CASSAPSGSADTQYF.

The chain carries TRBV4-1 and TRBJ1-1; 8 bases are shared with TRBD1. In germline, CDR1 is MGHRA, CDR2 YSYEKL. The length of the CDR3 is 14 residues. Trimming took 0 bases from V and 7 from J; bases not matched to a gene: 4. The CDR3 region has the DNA TGCGCCAGCAGCCAAGAGGGGACAGGCCGTGAAGCTTTCTTT. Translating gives CASSQEGTGREAFF.

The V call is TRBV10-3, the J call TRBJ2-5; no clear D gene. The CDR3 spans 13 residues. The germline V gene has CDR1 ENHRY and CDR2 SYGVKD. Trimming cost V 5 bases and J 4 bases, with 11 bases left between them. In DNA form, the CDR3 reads TGTGCCATCAGTTACTTGACGGGAGAGACCCAGTACTTC. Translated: CAISYLTGETQYF.

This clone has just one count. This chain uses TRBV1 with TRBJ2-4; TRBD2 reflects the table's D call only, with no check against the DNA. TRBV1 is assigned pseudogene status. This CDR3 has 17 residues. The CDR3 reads CTSSQEVIAPLKNIQYF. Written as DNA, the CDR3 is TGCACCAGCAGCCAAGAGGTGATAGCTCCTCTCAAAAACATTCAGTACTTC.

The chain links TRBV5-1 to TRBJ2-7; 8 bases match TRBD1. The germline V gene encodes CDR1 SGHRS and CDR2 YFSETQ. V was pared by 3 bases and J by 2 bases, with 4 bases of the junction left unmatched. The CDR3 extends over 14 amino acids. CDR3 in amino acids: CASSSGQAPYEQYF. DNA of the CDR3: TGCGCCAGCAGCTCGGGACAGGCCCCCTACGAGCAGTACTTC. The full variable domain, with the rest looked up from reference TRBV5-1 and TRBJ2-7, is KAGVTQTPRYLIKTRGQQVTLSCSPISGHRSVSWYQQTPGQGLQFLFEYFSETQRNKGNFPGRFSGRQFSNSRSEMNVSTLELGDSALYLCASSSGQAPYEQYFGPGTRLTVT.